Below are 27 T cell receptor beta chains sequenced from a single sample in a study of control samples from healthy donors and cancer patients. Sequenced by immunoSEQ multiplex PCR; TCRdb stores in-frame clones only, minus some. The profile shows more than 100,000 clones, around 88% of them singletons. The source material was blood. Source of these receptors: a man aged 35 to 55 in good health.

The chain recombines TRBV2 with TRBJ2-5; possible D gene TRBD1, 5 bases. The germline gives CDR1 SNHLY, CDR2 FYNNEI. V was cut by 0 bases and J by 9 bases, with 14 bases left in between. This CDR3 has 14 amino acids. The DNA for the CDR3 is TGTGCCAGCAGTGAAGCGCTTCAGGGCCGGGCCCAGTACTTC. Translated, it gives CASSEALQGRAQYF.

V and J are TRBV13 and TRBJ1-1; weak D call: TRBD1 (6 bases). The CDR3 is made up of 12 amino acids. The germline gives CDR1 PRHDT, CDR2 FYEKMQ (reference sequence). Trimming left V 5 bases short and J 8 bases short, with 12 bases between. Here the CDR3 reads CASSRGAYEAFF. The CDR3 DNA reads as TGTGCCAGCAGCCGGGGGGCGTACGAAGCTTTCTTT.

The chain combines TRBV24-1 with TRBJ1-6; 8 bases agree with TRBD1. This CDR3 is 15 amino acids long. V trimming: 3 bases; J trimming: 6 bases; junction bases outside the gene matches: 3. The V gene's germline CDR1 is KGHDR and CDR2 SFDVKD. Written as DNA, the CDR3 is TGTGCCACCAGTGATCTAACAGGGGGTAATTCACCCCTCCACTTT. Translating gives CATSDLTGGNSPLHF.

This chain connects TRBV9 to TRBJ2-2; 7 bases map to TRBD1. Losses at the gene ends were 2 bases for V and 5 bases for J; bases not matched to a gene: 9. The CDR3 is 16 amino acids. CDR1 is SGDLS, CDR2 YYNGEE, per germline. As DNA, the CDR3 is TGTGCCAGCAGCGTTGCCGGGACAGATCCTACCGGGGAGCTGTTTTTT. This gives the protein CASSVAGTDPTGELFF.

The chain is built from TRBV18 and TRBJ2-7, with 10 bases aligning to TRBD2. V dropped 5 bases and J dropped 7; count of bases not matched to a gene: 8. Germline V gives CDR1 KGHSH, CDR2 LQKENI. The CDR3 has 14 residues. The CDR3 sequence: CASSISGGAEEQYF. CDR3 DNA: TGTGCCAGCTCAATAAGCGGGGGGGCCGAAGAGCAGTACTTC.

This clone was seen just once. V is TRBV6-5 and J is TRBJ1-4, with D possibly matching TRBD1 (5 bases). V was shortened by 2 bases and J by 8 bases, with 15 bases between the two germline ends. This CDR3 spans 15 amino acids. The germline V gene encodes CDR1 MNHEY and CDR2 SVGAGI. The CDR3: CASSYRGVRGEKLFF. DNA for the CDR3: TGTGCCAGCAGTTACCGCGGGGTTCGGGGGGAAAAACTGTTTTTT.

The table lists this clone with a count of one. This CDR3 is CASSLGGGAGYEQYF. The CDR3 region has the DNA TGTGCCAGCAGCTTGGGCGGGGGGGCAGGGTACGAGCAGTACTTC. The gene calls are TRBV5-4 and TRBJ2-7; 9 bases are a match to TRBD2. In germline, CDR1 is SGHNT, CDR2 YYREEE (reference sequence). V shed 0 bases and J 4 bases; nucleotides not matched to a gene: 5. The CDR3 is 15 residues long.

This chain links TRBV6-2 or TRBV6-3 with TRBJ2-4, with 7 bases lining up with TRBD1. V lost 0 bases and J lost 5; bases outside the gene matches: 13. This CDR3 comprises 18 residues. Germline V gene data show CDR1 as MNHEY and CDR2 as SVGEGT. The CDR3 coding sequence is TGTGCCAGCAGTTACTCGAAAGGACAGGAGGCCATCCAAAACATTCAGTACTTC. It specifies CASSYSKGQEAIQNIQYF.

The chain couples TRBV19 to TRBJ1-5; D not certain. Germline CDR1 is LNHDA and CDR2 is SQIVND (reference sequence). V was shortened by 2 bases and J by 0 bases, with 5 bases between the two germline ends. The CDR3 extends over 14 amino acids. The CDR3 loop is CASSIKVSNQPQHF. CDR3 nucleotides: TGTGCCAGTAGTATAAAGGTTAGCAATCAGCCCCAGCATTTT.

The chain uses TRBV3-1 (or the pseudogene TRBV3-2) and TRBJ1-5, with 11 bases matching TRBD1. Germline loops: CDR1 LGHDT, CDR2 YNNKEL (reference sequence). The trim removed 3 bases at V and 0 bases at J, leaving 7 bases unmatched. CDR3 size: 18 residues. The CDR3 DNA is TGTGCCAGCAGCCAGTGGACAGGGGGCCCCTATAGCAATCAGCCCCAGCATTTT. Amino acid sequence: CASSQWTGGPYSNQPQHF.

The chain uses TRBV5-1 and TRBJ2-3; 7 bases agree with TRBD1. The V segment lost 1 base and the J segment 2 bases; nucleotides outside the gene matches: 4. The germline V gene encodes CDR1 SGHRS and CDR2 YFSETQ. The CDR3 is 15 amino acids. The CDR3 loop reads CASSLSDRATDTQYF. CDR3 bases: TGCGCCAGCAGCTTGTCTGACAGGGCCACAGATACGCAGTATTTT.

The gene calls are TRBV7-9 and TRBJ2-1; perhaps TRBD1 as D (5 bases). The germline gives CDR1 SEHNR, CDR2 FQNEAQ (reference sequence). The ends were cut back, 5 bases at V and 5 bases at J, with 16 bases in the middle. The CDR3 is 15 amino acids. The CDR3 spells CASSVSQGPHNEQFF. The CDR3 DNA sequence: TGTGCCAGCAGCGTTTCTCAGGGTCCCCACAATGAGCAGTTCTTC.

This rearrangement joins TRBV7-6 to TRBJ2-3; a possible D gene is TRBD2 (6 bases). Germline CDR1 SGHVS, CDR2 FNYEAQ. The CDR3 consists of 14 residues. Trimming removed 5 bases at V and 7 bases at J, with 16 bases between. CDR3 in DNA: TGTGCCAGCAGCCGCGGGGCGGGGCTTCATACGCAGTATTTT. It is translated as CASSRGAGLHTQYF.

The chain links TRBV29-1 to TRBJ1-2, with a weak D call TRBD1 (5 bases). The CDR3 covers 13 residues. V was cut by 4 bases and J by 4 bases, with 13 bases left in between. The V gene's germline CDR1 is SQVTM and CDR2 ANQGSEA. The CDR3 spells CSVAERRGYGYTF. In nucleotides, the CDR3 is TGCAGCGTTGCGGAGAGGAGGGGCTATGGCTACACCTTC.

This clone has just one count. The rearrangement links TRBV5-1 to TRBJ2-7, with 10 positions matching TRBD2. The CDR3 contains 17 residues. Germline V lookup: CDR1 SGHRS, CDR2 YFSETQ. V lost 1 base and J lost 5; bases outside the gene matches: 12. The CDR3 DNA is TGCGCCAGCAGCTTGAGGCTTTCAAGCGGGGGGGCCAACGAGCAGTACTTC. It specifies CASSLRLSSGGANEQYF.

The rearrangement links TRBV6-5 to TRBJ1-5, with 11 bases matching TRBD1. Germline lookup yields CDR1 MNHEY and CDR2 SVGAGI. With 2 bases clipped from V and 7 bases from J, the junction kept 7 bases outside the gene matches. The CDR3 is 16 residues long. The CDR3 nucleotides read TGTGCCAGCAGTTACGTGCGGGACAGGGGGGGCCAGCCCCAGCATTTT. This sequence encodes CASSYVRDRGGQPQHF.

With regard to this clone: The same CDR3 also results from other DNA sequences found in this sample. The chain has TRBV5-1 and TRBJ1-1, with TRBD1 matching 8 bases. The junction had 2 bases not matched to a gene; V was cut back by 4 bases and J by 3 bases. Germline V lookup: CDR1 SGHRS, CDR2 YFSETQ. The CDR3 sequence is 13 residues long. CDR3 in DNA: TGCGCCAGCAGCCTACAGGGGGACACTGAAGCTTTCTTT. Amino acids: CASSLQGDTEAFF.

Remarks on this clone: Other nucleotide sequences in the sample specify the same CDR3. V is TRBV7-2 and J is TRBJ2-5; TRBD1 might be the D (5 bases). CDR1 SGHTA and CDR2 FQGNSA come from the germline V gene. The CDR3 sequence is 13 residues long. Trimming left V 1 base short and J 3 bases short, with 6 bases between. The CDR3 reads CASSLGQKETQYF. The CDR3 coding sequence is TGTGCCAGCAGCTTAGGACAGAAAGAGACCCAGTACTTC.

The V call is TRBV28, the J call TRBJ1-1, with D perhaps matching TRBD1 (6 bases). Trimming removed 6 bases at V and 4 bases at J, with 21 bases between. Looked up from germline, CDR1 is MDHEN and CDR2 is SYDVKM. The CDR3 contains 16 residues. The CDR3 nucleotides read TGTGCCAGCAGAAGACGTGGGGGCCGGGGGTCCACTGAAGCTTTCTTT. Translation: CASRRRGGRGSTEAFF.

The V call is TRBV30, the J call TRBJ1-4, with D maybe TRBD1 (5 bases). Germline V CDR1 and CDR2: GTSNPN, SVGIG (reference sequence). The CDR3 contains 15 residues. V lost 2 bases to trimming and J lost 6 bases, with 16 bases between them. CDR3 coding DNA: TGTGCCTGGAGTCCATGGCAGGGATACCATGAAAAACTGTTTTTT. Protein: CAWSPWQGYHEKLFF.

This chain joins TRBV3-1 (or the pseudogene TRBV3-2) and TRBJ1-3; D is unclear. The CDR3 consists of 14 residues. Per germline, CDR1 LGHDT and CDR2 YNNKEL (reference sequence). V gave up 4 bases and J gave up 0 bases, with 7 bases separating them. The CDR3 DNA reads TGTGCCAGCAGCCCTCAGACCTCTGGAAACACCATATATTTT. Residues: CASSPQTSGNTIYF.

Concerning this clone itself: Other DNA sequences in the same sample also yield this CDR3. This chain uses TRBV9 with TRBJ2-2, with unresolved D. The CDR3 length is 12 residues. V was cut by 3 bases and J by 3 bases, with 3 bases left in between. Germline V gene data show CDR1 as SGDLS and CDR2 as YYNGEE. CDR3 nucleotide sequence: TGTGCCAGCAGCGCTGACACCGGGGAGCTGTTTTTT. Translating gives CASSADTGELFF.

The CDR3 sequence is CASSVGGGLSSYEQYF. The DNA of the CDR3 is TGTGCCAGCAGCGTAGGGGGGGGCCTATCCTCCTACGAGCAGTACTTC. The chain combines TRBV9 with TRBJ2-7; possible D gene TRBD2, 7 bases. V was shortened by 0 bases and J by 0 bases, with 13 bases between the two germline ends. The CDR3 consists of 16 residues. Germline V gene sequence: CDR1 SGDLS, CDR2 YYNGEE.

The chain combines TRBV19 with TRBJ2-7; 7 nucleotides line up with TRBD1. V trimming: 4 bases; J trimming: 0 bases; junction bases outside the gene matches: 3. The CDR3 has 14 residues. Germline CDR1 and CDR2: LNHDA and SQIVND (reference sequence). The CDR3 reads CASSTTGNSYEQYF. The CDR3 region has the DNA TGTGCCAGTAGTACGACAGGGAACTCCTACGAGCAGTACTTC.

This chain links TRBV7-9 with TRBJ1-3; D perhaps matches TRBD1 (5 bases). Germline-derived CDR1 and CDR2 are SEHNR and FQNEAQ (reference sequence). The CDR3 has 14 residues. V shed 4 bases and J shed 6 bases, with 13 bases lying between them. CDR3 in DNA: TGTGCCAGCAGCTCGGCCAGGGTAGTAAACACCATATATTTT. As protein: CASSSARVVNTIYF. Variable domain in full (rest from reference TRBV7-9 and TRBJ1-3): DTGVSQNPRHKITKRGQNVTFRCDPISEHNRLYWYRQTLGQGPEFLTYFQNEAQLEKSRLLSDRFSAERPKGSFSTLEIQRTEQGDSAMYLCASSSARVVNTIYFGEGSWLTVV.

The CDR3 DNA reads as TGTGCCACCAGTGTCCCTACAGGGGACCCAGATACGCAGTATTTT. Encoded protein: CATSVPTGDPDTQYF. The chain combines TRBV24-1 with TRBJ2-3; the match to TRBD1 covers 7 bases. The V segment lost 5 bases and the J segment 4 bases; nucleotides outside the gene matches: 8. This CDR3 has 15 amino acids. CDR1 and CDR2 (germline): KGHDR, SFDVKD.

This CDR3 is CASSQGWSEAFF. CDR3 nucleotide sequence: TGTGCCAGCAGCCAAGGGTGGAGTGAAGCTTTCTTT. The chain carries TRBV4-2 and TRBJ1-1; no clear D. The germline V gene has CDR1 LGHNA and CDR2 YNFKEQ. The CDR3 spans 12 residues. Deletions cut 1 base from V and 7 bases from J, with 7 bases between.